These 4 T cell receptor beta chains share one sample of origin, sequenced in a study of T cell repertoires in cytomegalovirus infection. MiXCR, run by TCRdb on the reads, gives a single entry per CDR3 protein. The sample records some 180,000 distinct CDR3 sequences, approximately 19% being singletons. Sequenced input: PBMCs. These receptors were taken from a human donor in good health (CMV status not recorded). Some clones in this sample may be carry-over from other donors' samples.

A remark on this clonotype: This may be a read error, as it is one base from a much larger clone. The genes are TRBV6-5 and TRBJ2-3, with 12 bases matching TRBD1. Germline CDR1 and CDR2: MNHEY and SVGAGI. The CDR3 is 17 amino acids. V was pared by 5 bases and J by 4 bases, with 10 bases of the junction left unmatched. The CDR3 loop reads CASSHTLRDRGPDTQYF. CDR3 nucleotide sequence: TGTGCCAGCAGTCACACGCTCCGGGACAGGGGGCCAGATACGCAGTATTTT.

This chain connects TRBV19 to TRBJ2-7, with D perhaps TRBD1 (6 bases). With 4 bases removed from V and 5 bases from J, the gap between germline ends came to 15 bases. CDR1 and CDR2 from the germline V gene are LNHDA and SQIVND (reference sequence). The CDR3 runs 14 residues. CDR3 sequence: CASSRGGRLDEQYF. CDR3 in DNA: TGTGCCAGTAGTAGAGGGGGACGCCTGGACGAGCAGTACTTC.

The rearrangement uses TRBV12-3 or TRBV12-4 and TRBJ2-1, with D possibly being TRBD2 (6 bases). V lost 5 bases and J lost 7, with 21 bases in between. CDR3 length equals 16 residues. The CDR3, as DNA: TGTGCCAGCAGTCCGCTTCGGCTAGCGCAACCTAATGAGCAGTTCTTC. Its protein product is CASSPLRLAQPNEQFF.

This clonotype was counted at least ten times. V gene TRBV6-1 combines with J gene TRBJ2-7, with a possible D match to TRBD1 (6 bases). Deletions cut 6 bases from V and 1 base from J, with 10 bases between. Germline V gene sequence: CDR1 MNHNS, CDR2 SASEGT. This CDR3 region has 13 residues. CDR3 sequence reads: CASSAGESYEQYF. In nucleotides, the CDR3 is TGTGCCAGCAGCGCAGGGGAATCCTACGAGCAGTACTTC.